This T cell receptor (beta chain) was sequenced in a study of cytomegalovirus exposure and HLA in healthy donors. At the level of the study: The Caucasian-associated ancestry cluster held around 76% of more than 350 genotyped donors. Findings and caveats of the study: Available immune exposure information covered CMV serostatus only. The classifier, whose performance was assessed in both the original and validation cohorts, reportedly diagnosed cytomegalovirus status with high specificity and sensitivity.

For this clone: The antigen is not known.

13 Jbeta primers and 60 Vbeta primers were used for the PCR. Sequencing was performed with immunoSEQ multiplex PCR; in TCRdb, only in-frame clones are kept and a portion is missing. The table has approximately 200,000 clones, around 80% seen once. Germline assignment: CDR1 MNHEY and CDR2 SMNVEV (reference sequence). V dropped 8 bases and J dropped 8; count of bases not matched to a gene: 10. This CDR3 comprises 14 residues. Sequencing was done on a sample of PBMCs. This rearrangement joins TRBV27 to TRBJ2-2, with 8 positions matching TRBD1. The clonotype was recovered from a woman in her twenties or thirties in good health and CMV-seropositive. As DNA, the CDR3 is TGTGCCAGCGGCCAGACAGGGGAGGCGGGGGAGCTGTTTTTT. It yields the protein CASGQTGEAGELFF.